This T cell receptor (beta chain) stems from a study of OX40 agonist ivuxolimab in advanced cancers. Background on the study: Partial responses occurred in three patients (one hepatocellular carcinoma, two cutaneous melanoma).

In the case of this clone: The antigen is unknown.

In germline, CDR1 is SGHDN, CDR2 FVKESK. The CDR3 totals 15 residues. V shed 1 base and J shed 7 bases, with 15 bases lying between them. Study conclusions and caveats: In CD8+ T cells, expanded clones were on average more numerous than in CD4+.

Libraries were prepared by immunoSEQ multiplex PCR; TCRdb keeps only in-frame clonotypes and omits some of them. This table holds 50,000 to 65,000 clones, roughly four fifths found once. Patients who had autoimmune disease history or got systemic immunosuppression were left out. This receptor was identified in an adult with an advanced solid tumor such as melanoma, head and neck, liver or kidney cancer. Sequencing was performed on CD4+ or CD8+ T cells sorted from blood, taken in a trial of the OX40 agonist ivuxolimab. The chain links TRBV14 to TRBJ2-3; tentative D call: TRBD2 (7 bases). In DNA, the CDR3 is TGTGCCAGCAGCCAAGTAGGTGGGGGGGCAAATACGCAGTATTTT. Amino acids: CASSQVGGGANTQYF.